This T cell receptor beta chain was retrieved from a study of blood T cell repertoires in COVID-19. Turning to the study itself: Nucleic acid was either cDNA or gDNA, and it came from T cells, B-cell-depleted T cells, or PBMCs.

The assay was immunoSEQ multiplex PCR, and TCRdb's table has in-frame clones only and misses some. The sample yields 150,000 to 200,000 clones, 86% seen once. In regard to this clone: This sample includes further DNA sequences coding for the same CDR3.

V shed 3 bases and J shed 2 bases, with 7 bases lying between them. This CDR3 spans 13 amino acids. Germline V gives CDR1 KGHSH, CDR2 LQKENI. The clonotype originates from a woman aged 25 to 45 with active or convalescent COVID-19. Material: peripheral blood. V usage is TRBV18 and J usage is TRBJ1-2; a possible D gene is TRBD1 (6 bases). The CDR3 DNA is TGTGCCAGCTCACCGGACAGAAACTATGGCTACACCTTC. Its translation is CASSPDRNYGYTF.